The entry below describes one T cell receptor (beta chain). Its antigen remains unidentified. This entry comes from a study of cytomegalovirus exposure and HLA in healthy donors. Study information: Of all 400 or so donors who were genotyped, 70% to 85% belonged to the Caucasian-associated ancestry cluster. Study conclusions and caveats: CMV serostatus was the sole immune exposure information available. In a later analysis, donors in an Asian-associated ancestry cluster reportedly had fewer N-insertions in productive TCRs than the cohort mean.

Germline lookup yields CDR1 SGHDT and CDR2 YYEEEE. V dropped 2 bases and J dropped 0 bases, with 6 bases sitting between them. The CDR3 spans 14 residues. A multiplex PCR was run with 60 Vbeta primers and 13 Jbeta primers. The authors' processing: Unique TCR beta chains numbered approximately 80 million in a later analysis, with around 10 million shared. Measured with immunoSEQ multiplex PCR; TCRdb has only the in-frame clones, and not every one. V, J and clone size are taken as reported in that table, and D and trimming were inferred from the DNA itself. The sample comprises under 150,000 clones, over 60% of which are singletons, and 7.5% to 9% rests with the top ten.

The clonotype comes from a man younger than 35 in good health and CMV-seropositive. Specimen: PBMCs. The chain combines TRBV5-6 with TRBJ2-4; D remains unclear. The CDR3 nucleotides read TGTGCCAGCAGCTTAAGACAAGCCAAAAACATTCAGTACTTC. This encodes CASSLRQAKNIQYF.